One TCR beta chain is described in this entry. Its binding antigen is unknown. The record has no base qualities; no much larger clone is one base away. The record originates from a study of T cell clonotyping in hematopoietic cell transplantation (dated by TCRdb to about 2021). Regarding the research as a whole: A total of 130 or so blood samples were gathered in the study from under 40 consecutive transplant recipients along with their related donors. Patients were recruited between September 2015 and January 2017 and followed until September 2020 or death.

Here V drops 5 bases and J drops 5 bases, and the junction holds 5 bases not matched to any gene. Including cysteine and phenylalanine, the CDR3 has 13 amino acids. Only the CDR3 DNA is retained, 39 bases long and in frame from the first base. The germline V gene supplies CDR1 SGHAT and CDR2 FQNNGV. Explained via the paper, the time point label denotes: 180 days after allo-HCT. Recipient blood was collected about 28 days before transplant and at days 30, 100 and 180 after transplant. Using Nuclei Lysis Solution, genomic DNA was extracted from unfractionated peripheral blood mononuclear cells that were either fresh or cryopreserved. Study-level results and caveats: Broader TCR repertoire diversity after transplant was predicted by Inverse Simpson Index values from donors and from recipients before transplant. The sample size was limited and the cells went unsorted, which meant the CD4 and CD8 repertoire contributions could not be told apart. A decrease in recipient TCR diversity was observed after transplant, and a progressive increase in pathologically expanded clonotypes was seen from day 30 to day 180. Recipient repertoires showed only a small fraction of overlap with donor repertoires, and over 97% appeared de novo at the given depth.

The immunoSEQ assay, a bias-controlled multiplex PCR with V- and J-specific primers, was used to amplify TCR beta CDR3 regions from genomic DNA. In a second PCR step, a proprietary barcode and Illumina adapter sequences were attached to the CDR3 amplicons. CDR3 libraries were sequenced on an Illumina MiSeq instrument. For the original study's pipeline: immunoSEQ Analyzer 3.0 was used for export and quality control, with R Bioconductor and Immunarch used for downstream analyses. Only productive rearrangements within the normalized downsampled data set were used in the calculation of repertoire metrics. In the normalized cohort, a clonotype counted as pathologically expanded if the clonotype was larger than 5 templates. The Inverse Simpson Index was used to measure repertoire diversity. CMV-specificity analyses were carried out on the non-normalized data set to capture all clonotypes. TCRdb re-hosts the immuneACCESS table, in-frame sequences only. Its copies lack some clones; in the studies checked, an unresolved V gene accounts for under half of them, and the cause for the rest is not known. V and J calls and clone size are as listed in that table; D and trimming were resolved from the DNA. Recorded for this sample are 6,000 to 9,500 clones; around nine tenths of them occurred a single time. The ten biggest clones cover about 4.5% of the sample.

The material was PBMCs, obtained 180 days after allogeneic stem cell transplant. Recombination joined TRBV11-2 with TRBJ2-5; a stretch of 7 junction bases matches TRBD2. This TCR came from a female patient aged 50-59 years who had an allogeneic stem cell transplant from an unrelated donor, so the T cells may come from the graft donor. Some clones in this sample may be carry-over from other donors' samples. At the DNA level, the sequence is TGTGCCAGCAGCCCCGGGGGGTGGGAGACCCAGTACTTC. Translated, it gives CASSPGGWETQYF.